One sample yielded the 20 T cell receptor beta chains listed below, sequenced in a study of post-analysis software for immune sequencing data. Overall study findings and caveats: Comparison of patients with controls showed four or five TRBV segments more frequent in patients, TRBV5-6, TRBV5-1 and TRBV20-1 among them.

Their antigens remain unidentified. Libraries were made from TCR beta cDNA, and they carried unique molecular identifiers. In TCRdb, the PCR reads were re-called with MiXCR into one record per CDR3 protein. The profile shows about half a million distinct CDR3 sequences, around 31% of them singletons. Sequencing used blood. These receptors were taken from a girl aged 2 to 17 with multiple sclerosis.

For this clonotype: The junction departs from germline at one end; a sequencing error may be responsible. The chain links TRBV20-1 to TRBJ2-7; the D gene is possibly TRBD1 (5 bases). From germline, CDR1 is DFQATT and CDR2 SNEGSKA (reference sequence). The CDR3 loop spans 11 amino acids. The CDR3 region is CSLGRLYKQYF. CDR3 coding DNA: TGCAGCCTGGGGCGGCTCTACAAGCAGTACTTC.

This clonotype was seen a handful of times. The chain uses TRBV19 and TRBJ1-2, with 7 nucleotides matching TRBD1. Germline V gene sequence: CDR1 LNHDA, CDR2 SQIVND (reference sequence). J gave up 6 bases and V 4 bases, and 5 bases lay outside the gene matches. This CDR3 is built from 13 residues. DNA of the CDR3: TGTGCCAGTAGTACGGCAGGGGGTGATGGCTACACCTTC. Amino acid sequence: CASSTAGGDGYTF.

Of note for this clonotype: Germline and junction disagree at one end, which may indicate a read error. The chain couples TRBV10-3 to TRBJ2-7, with D unresolved. CDR1 is ENHRY, CDR2 SYGVKD, per germline. This CDR3 region has 15 residues. The CDR3 bases are TGTGTCATCAGTGGAGTAGGATCACCGCACTACGAGCAGTACTTC. Encoded protein: CVISGVGSPHYEQYF.

The J gene is TRBJ2-5, the V gene TRBV20-1; TRBD1 aligns across 8 bases. Looked up from germline, CDR1 is DFQATT and CDR2 is SNEGSKA (reference sequence). Trimming at V came to 8 bases and at J to 6 bases, leaving 14 bases not matched to a gene. This CDR3 spans 14 amino acids. CDR3 amino acids: CSLPAAGGAKTQYF. The DNA for the CDR3 is TGCAGTCTACCAGCAGCAGGGGGCGCGAAGACCCAGTACTTC.

This rearrangement joins TRBV24-1 to TRBJ1-2; TRBD1 agrees at 7 bases. The CDR3 is 15 amino acids. Germline assignment: CDR1 KGHDR and CDR2 SFDVKD. J was trimmed by 4 bases and V by 4 bases; bases with no gene match: 8. The CDR3 nucleotides read TGTGCCACCAGTGACCCCGGACAGGCTGGCTATGGCTACACCTTC. This encodes CATSDPGQAGYGYTF.

The chain couples TRBV20-1 to TRBJ2-3, with TRBD2 matching 8 bases. CDR1 is DFQATT, CDR2 SNEGSKA, per germline (reference sequence). There are 16 residues in the CDR3. The V and J ends lost 0 bases and 0 bases, in that order; junction bases with no gene match: 5. The CDR3, as DNA: TGCAGTGCTAGAGATGCGGGGGGTCTTAGCACAGATACGCAGTATTTT. Amino acids: CSARDAGGLSTDTQYF.

This clonotype was observed once. This chain links TRBV20-1 with TRBJ2-5, with D maybe TRBD1 (5 bases). The germline V gene encodes CDR1 DFQATT and CDR2 SNEGSKA (reference sequence). The CDR3 covers 15 residues. V dropped 4 bases and J dropped 2 bases, with 17 bases sitting between them. In DNA form, the CDR3 reads TGCAGTGCTACACTACCCTGGACAAAGCAAGAGACCCAGTACTTC. Protein product: CSATLPWTKQETQYF.

In its sample, this clonotype was seen a few times. This rearrangement joins TRBV28 to TRBJ2-1, with TRBD1 matching 8 bases. The CDR3 length is 16 residues. The trim removed 5 bases at V and 9 bases at J, leaving 15 bases unmatched. Germline assignment: CDR1 MDHEN and CDR2 SYDVKM. The DNA of the CDR3 is TGTGCCAGCAGTCTATTGGGGGTGGCAGGGGGCAGTGAGCAGTTCTTC. Its protein product is CASSLLGVAGGSEQFF.

J is TRBJ2-5 and V is TRBV5-1; the D gene could be TRBD1 or TRBD2 (6 bases each). From germline, CDR1 is SGHRS and CDR2 YFSETQ. The CDR3 length is 15 residues. Trimming pared 1 base from V and 11 bases from J, leaving 21 bases between. As DNA, the CDR3 is TGCGCCAGCAGCTTGAGACACTCCCAGAGGGGGGAGCAGTACTTC. Its translation: CASSLRHSQRGEQYF. Full variable domain (outside the CDR3, taken from reference TRBV5-1 and TRBJ2-5): KAGVTQTPRYLIKTRGQQVTLSCSPISGHRSVSWYQQTPGQGLQFLFEYFSETQRNKGNFPGRFSGRQFSNSRSEMNVSTLELGDSALYLCASSLRHSQRGEQYFGPGTRLLVL.

The genes are TRBV20-1 and TRBJ1-2; D may be TRBD1 (5 bases). V was shortened by 5 bases and J by 6 bases, with 10 bases between the two germline ends. Germline V gives CDR1 DFQATT, CDR2 SNEGSKA (reference sequence). This CDR3 has 11 amino acids. The DNA of the CDR3 is TGCAGTGCTTCGGGGCTCAATGGCTACACCTTC. Its translation is CSASGLNGYTF.

The V call is TRBV12-3 or TRBV12-4, the J call TRBJ2-3; D may be TRBD2 (6 bases). The CDR3 spans 15 residues. V was shortened by 6 bases and J by 5 bases, with 18 bases between the two germline ends. The CDR3 region is CASSGSSGRGDTQYF. The CDR3 region has the DNA TGTGCCAGCAGCGGGAGCAGCGGGCGAGGAGATACGCAGTATTTT.

This chain connects TRBV12-3 or TRBV12-4 to TRBJ2-7; TRBD1 matches 8 bases. With V trimmed by 5 bases and J by 2 bases, 8 bases remained unmatched. The CDR3 spans 15 residues. This CDR3 reads CASSHTGGSPYEQYF. CDR3 DNA sequence: TGTGCCAGCAGTCACACAGGGGGAAGCCCCTACGAGCAGTACTTC.

The rearrangement links TRBV27 to TRBJ1-1; a weak D match, TRBD1 (5 bases). Deletions cut 6 bases from V and 4 bases from J, with 24 bases between. The CDR3 is made up of 17 amino acids. Per germline, CDR1 MNHEY and CDR2 SMNVEV (reference sequence). CDR3 nucleotides: TGTGCCAGCAGCCCTGGGGGTCACTCTTGGGGAGTCACTGAAGCTTTCTTT. As protein: CASSPGGHSWGVTEAFF.

V gene TRBV20-1 combines with J gene TRBJ2-7, with 9 nucleotides matching TRBD2. The CDR3 loop spans 13 amino acids. The germline V gene has CDR1 DFQATT and CDR2 SNEGSKA (reference sequence). V shed 5 bases and J 5 bases; nucleotides not matched to a gene: 7. The CDR3 bases are TGCAGTGCTGATAGCGGGGGAGACCACGAGCAGTACTTC. Its translation: CSADSGGDHEQYF.

The chain combines TRBV13 with TRBJ2-7; tentatively, D is TRBD1 or TRBD2 (5 bases each). The CDR3 totals 13 residues. V lost 5 bases and J lost 2, with 10 bases in between. CDR1 and CDR2 from the germline V gene are PRHDT and FYEKMQ (reference sequence). Here the CDR3 DNA reads TGTGCCAGCAGCGCAGGGCGGGCCTACGAGCAGTACTTC. Its translation: CASSAGRAYEQYF.

This clonotype came up a few times. This chain joins TRBV10-3 and TRBJ1-1; tentative D call: TRBD1 (5 bases). The V gene lost 9 bases and the J gene lost 1 base, with 9 bases spanning the gap. Germline V gene data show CDR1 as ENHRY and CDR2 as SYGVKD. The CDR3 covers 12 residues. CDR3 amino acids: CAMGDGNTEAFF. For the CDR3, the DNA is TGTGCCATGGGGGACGGGAACACTGAAGCTTTCTTT.

This clonotype was counted a few times. The chain couples TRBV12-3 or TRBV12-4 to TRBJ2-3; no clear D gene. The CDR3 runs to 16 residues. The ends were cut back, 2 bases at V and 0 bases at J, with 12 bases in the middle. CDR3 residues: CASSLPGPPSTDTQYF. The CDR3 DNA sequence: TGTGCCAGCAGTTTACCCGGACCCCCTAGCACAGATACGCAGTATTTT.

This clonotype has only a few counts. The chain combines TRBV14 with TRBJ2-5, with TRBD2 matching over 13 bases. The J call could be wrong; TRBJ2-7 is a better fit for the DNA end. This CDR3 spans 14 amino acids. Germline CDR1 and CDR2: SGHDN and FVKESK. CDR3 loop: CASRPGLAGSEQYF. Written as DNA, the CDR3 is TGTGCCAGCAGACCGGGACTAGCGGGGAGCGAGCAGTACTTC.

This clonotype has a handful of counts. The rearrangement joins TRBV5-1 to TRBJ2-7; TRBD1 matches 9 bases. V was clipped by 0 bases and J by 4 bases; unmatched bases: 8. The V gene's germline CDR1 is SGHRS and CDR2 YFSETQ. This CDR3 is built from 16 residues. This CDR3 reads CASSLARTGAPYEQYF. The CDR3 region has the DNA TGCGCCAGCAGCTTGGCCCGGACAGGGGCACCATACGAGCAGTACTTC.

V and J are TRBV29-1 and TRBJ2-1, with no clear D. TRBJ2-7 explains the end of the DNA better; the J call may be wrong. The CDR3 has 18 amino acids. Looked up from germline, CDR1 is SQVTM and CDR2 is ANQGSEA. The CDR3 loop reads CSPWGKAASESSYNEQYF. The CDR3 nucleotides read TGCAGCCCGTGGGGAAAGGCAGCTTCGGAGAGCTCCTACAATGAGCAGTACTTC.